This T cell receptor (beta chain) was documented in a study of beta chain features in type 1 diabetes. Broader study findings: There was a moderate but significant shortening of TCRB CDR3s in all four CD4+ subsets of Type 1 diabetes patients.

The CDR3 length is 18 residues. Per the germline V gene, CDR1 is MGHRA and CDR2 is YSYEKL. V gave up 3 bases and J gave up 1 base, with 20 bases separating them. For this clone: Antigen specificity is unknown.

The isolated RNA, all of it, was reverse transcribed, so expressed TCRB transcripts were what got sequenced. Profiled with immunoSEQ multiplex PCR; TCRdb holds only in-frame clones, not every one. Altogether around 100,000 clones are present, roughly 28% being singletons, with the ten largest covering 0.5% to 0.6%. V is TRBV4-1 and J is TRBJ2-3; no clear D. The TCR originated in a woman under 30 with type 1 diabetes. Sequences were obtained from central memory CD4+ T cells from blood. In nucleotides, the CDR3 is TGCGCCAGCAGCCACCCCAAAGGCGGATACCCAGGCACAGATACGCAGTATTTT. As protein: CASSHPKGGYPGTDTQYF.